Sequencing of this T cell receptor (beta chain) was carried out in a study of blood T cell repertoires in COVID-19. Study-level background: The study drew acute and convalescent COVID-19 samples from the United States, Italy and Spain. From T cells, B-cell-depleted T cells, or PBMCs came the material, which was cDNA or gDNA.

Methods used by the authors: The authors estimated nucleated cell counts from reference gene primer amplification. Sequenced by immunoSEQ multiplex PCR; TCRdb stores in-frame clones only, minus some. That table is the source of V, J and clone size, and D and trimming were worked out from the DNA. The sample carries approximately 530,000 clones, approximately 91% recorded once. It was during active infection that Seattle patients were enrolled and then longitudinally followed. Unmatched junction bases numbered 7, after V lost 7 bases and J lost 7 bases. The CDR3 is made up of 13 amino acids. CDR1 and CDR2 (germline): MGHDK, SYGVNS.

The chain carries TRBV25-1 and TRBJ1-2; 9 bases are shared with TRBD1. The receptor's source is a woman between 50 and 59 years old with COVID-19, enrolled during active disease. The sequencing sample was made of peripheral blood. The CDR3 sequence: CASIPGQGGGYTF. CDR3 nucleotides: TGTGCCAGCATCCCGGGACAGGGCGGTGGCTACACCTTC.